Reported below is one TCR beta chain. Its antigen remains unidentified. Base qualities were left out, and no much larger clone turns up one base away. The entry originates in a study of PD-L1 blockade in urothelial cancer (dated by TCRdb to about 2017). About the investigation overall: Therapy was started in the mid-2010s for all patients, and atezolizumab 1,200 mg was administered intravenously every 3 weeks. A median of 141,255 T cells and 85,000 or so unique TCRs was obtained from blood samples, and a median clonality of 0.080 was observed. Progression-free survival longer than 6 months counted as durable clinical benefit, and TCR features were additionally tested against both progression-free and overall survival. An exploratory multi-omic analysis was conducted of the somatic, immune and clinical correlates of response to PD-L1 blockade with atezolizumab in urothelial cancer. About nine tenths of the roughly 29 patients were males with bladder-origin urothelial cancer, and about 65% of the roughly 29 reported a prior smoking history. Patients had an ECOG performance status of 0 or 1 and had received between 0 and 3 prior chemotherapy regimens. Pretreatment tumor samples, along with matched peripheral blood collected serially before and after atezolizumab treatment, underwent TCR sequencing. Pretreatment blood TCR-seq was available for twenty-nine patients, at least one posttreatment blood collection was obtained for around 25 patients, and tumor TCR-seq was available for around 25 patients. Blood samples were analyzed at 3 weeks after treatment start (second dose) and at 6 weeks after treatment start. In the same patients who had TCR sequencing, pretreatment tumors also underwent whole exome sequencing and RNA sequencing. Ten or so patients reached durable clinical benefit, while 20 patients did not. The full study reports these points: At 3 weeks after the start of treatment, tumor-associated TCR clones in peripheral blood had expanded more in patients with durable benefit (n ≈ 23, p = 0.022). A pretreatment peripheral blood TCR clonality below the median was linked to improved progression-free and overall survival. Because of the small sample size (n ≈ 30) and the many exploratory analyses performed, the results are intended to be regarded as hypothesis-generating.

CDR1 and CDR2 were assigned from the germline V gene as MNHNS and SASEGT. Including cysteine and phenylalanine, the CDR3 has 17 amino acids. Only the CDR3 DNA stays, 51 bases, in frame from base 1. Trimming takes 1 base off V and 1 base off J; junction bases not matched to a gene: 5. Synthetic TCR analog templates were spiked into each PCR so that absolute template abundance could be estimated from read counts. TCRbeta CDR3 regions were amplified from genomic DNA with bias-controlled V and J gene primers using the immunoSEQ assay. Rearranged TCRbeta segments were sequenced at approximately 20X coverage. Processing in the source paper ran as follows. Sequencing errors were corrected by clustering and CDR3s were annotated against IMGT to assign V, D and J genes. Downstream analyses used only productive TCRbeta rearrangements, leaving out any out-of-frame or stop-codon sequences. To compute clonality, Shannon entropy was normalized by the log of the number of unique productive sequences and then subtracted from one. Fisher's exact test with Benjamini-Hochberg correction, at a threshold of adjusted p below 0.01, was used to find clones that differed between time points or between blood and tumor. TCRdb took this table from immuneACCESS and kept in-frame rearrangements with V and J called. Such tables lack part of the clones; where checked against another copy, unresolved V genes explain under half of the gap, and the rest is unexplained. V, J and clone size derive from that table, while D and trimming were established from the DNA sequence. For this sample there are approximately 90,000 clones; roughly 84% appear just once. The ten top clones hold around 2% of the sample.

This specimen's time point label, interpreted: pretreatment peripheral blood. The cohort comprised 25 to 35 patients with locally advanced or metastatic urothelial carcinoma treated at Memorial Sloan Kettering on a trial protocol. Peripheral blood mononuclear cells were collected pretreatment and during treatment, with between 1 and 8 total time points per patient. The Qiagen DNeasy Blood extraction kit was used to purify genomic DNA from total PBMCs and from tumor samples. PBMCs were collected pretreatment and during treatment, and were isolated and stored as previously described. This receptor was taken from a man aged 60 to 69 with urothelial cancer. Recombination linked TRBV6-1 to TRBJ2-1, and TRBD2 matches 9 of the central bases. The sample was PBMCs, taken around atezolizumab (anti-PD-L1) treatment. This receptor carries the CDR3 CASSEERGAASYNEQFF. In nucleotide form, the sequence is TGTGCCAGCAGTGAAGAGCGGGGGGCTGCATCCTACAATGAGCAGTTCTTC.